One and the same sample provided the 24 T cell receptor beta chains below, sequenced in a study of blood T cell repertoires in COVID-19. The method was immunoSEQ multiplex PCR; TCRdb's version includes in-frame clones alone and lacks a portion of them. The table lists approximately 200,000 clones, approximately 86% of them singletons. Sequenced material: peripheral blood. Receptor source: a woman in her 30s with active or convalescent COVID-19.

The chain employs TRBV2 and TRBJ1-3; D is unclear. The CDR3 contains 14 residues. CDR1 and CDR2 (germline): SNHLY, FYNNEI. V lost 5 bases and J lost 0, with 8 bases in between. CDR3 residues: CASSREGSGNTIYF. DNA of the CDR3: TGTGCCAGCAGTAGGGAGGGCTCTGGAAACACCATATATTTT.

This clone was found once. The genes are TRBV29-1 and TRBJ1-1, with D unclear. Looked up from germline, CDR1 is SQVTM and CDR2 is ANQGSEA. Trimming took off 6 bases at V and 0 bases at J, with 11 bases between the two ends. The CDR3 spans 13 residues. CDR3: CSVPGQVNTEAFF. CDR3 coding DNA: TGCAGCGTGCCTGGCCAGGTGAACACTGAAGCTTTCTTT.

The chain links TRBV28 to TRBJ2-1; D perhaps matches TRBD2 (5 bases). In germline, CDR1 is MDHEN, CDR2 SYDVKM. The CDR3 sequence is 12 residues long. V shed 6 bases and J shed 9 bases, with 12 bases lying between them. CDR3 sequence reads: CASRASRGEQFF. CDR3 nucleotide sequence: TGTGCCAGCAGAGCCTCCCGGGGTGAGCAGTTCTTC.

Details on this clone: The junction differs from germline at one of its ends, possibly a read error. The chain has TRBV14 and TRBJ1-4; no firm D call. CDR1 and CDR2 from the germline V gene are SGHDN and FVKESK. The CDR3 is made up of 8 amino acids. This CDR3 is CASSLARF. CDR3 DNA: TGTGCCAGCAGCCTTGCCCGGTTT. The whole variable domain, filled in from reference TRBV14 and TRBJ1-4, reads EAGVTQFPSHSVIEKGQTVTLRCDPISGHDNLYWYRRVMGKEIKFLLHFVKESKQDESGMPNNRFLAERTGGTYSTLKVQPAELEDSGVYFCASSLARFGSGTQLSVL.

The gene calls are TRBV5-5 and TRBJ2-2; no clear D. V was cut by 3 bases and J by 8 bases, with 14 bases left in between. CDR3 size: 14 residues. CDR1 and CDR2 (germline): SGHKS, YYEKEE (reference sequence). The CDR3 bases are TGTGCCAGCAGCTCATACGTTATAGCTGGGGAGCTGTTTTTT. Translating it yields CASSSYVIAGELFF.

The rearrangement links TRBV29-1 to TRBJ2-2; a weak D match, TRBD2 (5 bases). The germline V and J ends were trimmed by 5 bases and 1 base, with 8 bases remaining between them. Per the germline V gene, CDR1 is SQVTM and CDR2 is ANQGSEA. The CDR3 has 13 amino acids. The CDR3 region has the DNA TGCAGCGTTCCAGCGGTGAACACCGGGGAGCTGTTTTTT. Protein: CSVPAVNTGELFF.

The table lists this clone with a count of one. V gene TRBV7-9 combines with J gene TRBJ2-7, with TRBD1 matching over 9 bases. CDR1 and CDR2 from the germline V gene are SEHNR and FQNEAQ (reference sequence). The CDR3 runs to 15 residues. V gave up 3 bases and J gave up 5 bases; unmatched junction bases: 8. The CDR3 sequence is CASSFPSQGAHEQYF. DNA for the CDR3: TGTGCCAGCAGCTTCCCTTCACAGGGGGCCCACGAGCAGTACTTC.

The V gene is TRBV19, the J gene TRBJ1-5; maybe TRBD1 (6 bases). Germline V gives CDR1 LNHDA, CDR2 SQIVND (reference sequence). The CDR3 loop spans 13 amino acids. V lost 4 bases, J lost 6 bases, and 10 bases lay in between. The CDR3 protein is CASSTGVGQPQHF. The CDR3 nucleotides read TGTGCCAGTAGTACAGGGGTCGGTCAGCCCCAGCATTTT.

This sequence joins TRBV24-1 and TRBJ2-3; a weak D match, TRBD2 (6 bases). Trimming took 9 bases from V and 0 from J, leaving 15 bases between them. The CDR3 totals 15 residues. Germline V gene data show CDR1 as KGHDR and CDR2 as SFDVKD. The CDR3 coding sequence is TGTGCCACCGGGGGGACTTCATCTAGCACAGATACGCAGTATTTT. It translates to CATGGTSSSTDTQYF.

The CDR3 DNA reads TGTGCCAGCAGCCTCTTCCTTGGACAGGGGGGTGGCTACACCTTC. It translates to CASSLFLGQGGGYTF. This rearrangement joins TRBV21-1 to TRBJ1-2; the D call of TRBD1 is as the table states it, not checked on the DNA. TRBV21-1 is described as a pseudogene. The CDR3 spans 15 residues.

The rearrangement links TRBV15 to TRBJ1-1; 8 bases align to TRBD1. The germline V gene encodes CDR1 LNHNV and CDR2 YYDKDF (reference sequence). The CDR3 has 15 amino acids. J lost 5 bases, V lost 4 bases, and 9 bases had no gene match. Here the CDR3 DNA reads TGTGCCACCAGCATCGGACAGGGAGGTGTAACTGAAGCTTTCTTT. This gives the protein CATSIGQGGVTEAFF.

The chain recombines TRBV13 with TRBJ2-1; D is ambiguous. CDR3 size: 13 residues. CDR1 is PRHDT, CDR2 FYEKMQ, per germline (reference sequence). Trimming pared 1 base from V and 7 bases from J, leaving 8 bases between. The CDR3 DNA sequence: TGTGCCAGCAGCTTAGCTCCGGAGAATGAGCAGTTCTTC. Protein sequence: CASSLAPENEQFF.

The chain uses TRBV5-5 and TRBJ1-3; possibly TRBD1 for D (5 bases). The germline gives CDR1 SGHKS, CDR2 YYEKEE (reference sequence). Trimming stripped 0 bases from V and 0 bases from J, with 7 bases between. The CDR3 covers 15 residues. In DNA form, the CDR3 reads TGTGCCAGCAGCTTGGAGGACACCTCTGGAAACACCATATATTTT. It codes for CASSLEDTSGNTIYF.

V is TRBV28 and J is TRBJ1-6; D gene ambiguous. The CDR3 length is 14 residues. Germline V gene data show CDR1 as MDHEN and CDR2 as SYDVKM. With 6 bases removed from V and 7 bases from J, the gap between germline ends came to 13 bases. CDR3 in DNA: TGTGCCAGCAGCCTAAACGCCGTGAATTCACCCCTCCACTTT. Protein product: CASSLNAVNSPLHF. The full variable domain, in which reference TRBV28 and TRBJ1-6 provide the parts outside the CDR3, is DVKVTQSSRYLVKRTGEKVFLECVQDMDHENMFWYRQDPGLGLRLIYFSYDVKMKEKGDIPEGYSVSREKKERFSLILESASTNQTSMYLCASSLNAVNSPLHFGNGTRLTVT.

The chain has TRBV5-5 and TRBJ1-3; D not certain. There are 15 residues in the CDR3. Per germline, CDR1 SGHKS and CDR2 YYEKEE (reference sequence). The V end was cut by 4 bases, the J end by 0 bases, with 11 bases between. CDR3 coding DNA: TGTGCCAGCAGCCCTCACGGGAGCTCTGGAAACACCATATATTTT. This gives the protein CASSPHGSSGNTIYF.

The rearrangement joins TRBV5-4 to TRBJ2-5; TRBD1 matches at 8 bases. From germline, CDR1 is SGHNT and CDR2 YYREEE (reference sequence). Unmatched junction bases numbered 7, after V lost 5 bases and J lost 1 base. The CDR3 runs to 15 residues. The CDR3: CASRVGQDSQETQYF. CDR3 DNA sequence: TGTGCCAGCAGGGTGGGACAGGACAGCCAAGAGACCCAGTACTTC.

V and J are TRBV3-1 (or the pseudogene TRBV3-2) and TRBJ2-5; TRBD2 matches at 10 bases. The J segment lost 2 bases and the V segment lost 5 bases, leaving 8 bases of the junction unmatched. Germline V gene lookup returns CDR1 LGHDT and CDR2 YNNKEL (reference sequence). The CDR3 loop spans 16 amino acids. The DNA of the CDR3 is TGTGCCAGCAGCGGACGGACTAGCGGTGCTCAAGAGACCCAGTACTTC. Its protein is CASSGRTSGAQETQYF.

This chain links TRBV19 with TRBJ2-5; maybe TRBD1 (5 bases). Looked up from germline, CDR1 is LNHDA and CDR2 is SQIVND (reference sequence). Trimming stripped 6 bases from V and 0 bases from J, with 14 bases between. The CDR3 is 15 amino acids. The CDR3 protein is CASSQDTSNQETQYF. The CDR3, as DNA: TGTGCCAGTAGCCAGGACACCAGTAACCAAGAGACCCAGTACTTC.

V and J are TRBV28 and TRBJ2-5; D possibly corresponds to TRBD2 (5 bases). V shed 7 bases and J shed 5 bases, with 14 bases lying between them. The germline V gene encodes CDR1 MDHEN and CDR2 SYDVKM. The CDR3 covers 13 residues. The CDR3 here is CASTISGMETQYF. Written as DNA, the CDR3 is TGTGCCAGCACCATCTCGGGGATGGAGACCCAGTACTTC.

This chain joins TRBV4-1 and TRBJ1-5; possibly TRBD1 for D (5 bases). Trimming took off 0 bases at V and 6 bases at J, with 15 bases between the two ends. This CDR3 has 16 residues. Germline V lookup: CDR1 MGHRA, CDR2 YSYEKL. This CDR3 reads CASSQEPPGLRQPQHF. DNA of the CDR3: TGCGCCAGCAGCCAAGAGCCCCCAGGGCTCCGTCAGCCCCAGCATTTT.

This chain connects TRBV7-9 to TRBJ1-5; 7 bases match TRBD1. V shed 8 bases and J 4 bases; nucleotides not matched to a gene: 8. Germline lookup yields CDR1 SEHNR and CDR2 FQNEAQ (reference sequence). The CDR3 covers 14 residues. CDR3 nucleotide sequence: TGTGCCAGCTCGAGAGGGGGCGGGAATCAGCCCCAGCATTTT. Translating it yields CASSRGGGNQPQHF.

The rearrangement uses TRBV13 and TRBJ1-1; D is ambiguous. V was shortened by 6 bases and J by 0 bases, with 14 bases between the two germline ends. Per the germline V gene, CDR1 is PRHDT and CDR2 is FYEKMQ (reference sequence). This CDR3 is 15 amino acids long. The CDR3: CASSSGDYMNTEAFF. CDR3 in DNA: TGTGCCAGCAGTTCGGGTGATTATATGAACACTGAAGCTTTCTTT.

This clone has a single count. The CDR3 reads CASSLLGSTTEAFF. In nucleotides, the CDR3 is TGTGCCAGCAGCCTACTAGGTTCGACCACTGAAGCTTTCTTT. The gene calls are TRBV2 and TRBJ1-1; D ambiguous. The CDR3 has 14 residues. Germline assignment: CDR1 SNHLY and CDR2 FYNNEI. Trimming removed 6 bases at V and 4 bases at J, with 15 bases between.

The rearrangement uses TRBV28 and TRBJ1-5, with D hard to call. Trimming left V 8 bases short and J 0 bases short, with 11 bases between. Germline V gene data show CDR1 as MDHEN and CDR2 as SYDVKM. The CDR3 length is 14 residues. The CDR3 DNA reads TGTGCCAGCGGACTGCAATATAGCAATCAGCCCCAGCATTTT. As protein: CASGLQYSNQPQHF.